The present T cell receptor (beta chain) was sequenced within a study of memory CD4+ T cells and cytomegalovirus serostatus (dated by TCRdb to between 2018 and 2021). In the study overall: The cohort comprised some 35 healthy Belgian adults, 9 CMV seropositive and some 25 CMV seronegative. To replicate a published TCR-based CMV serostatus classifier, the researchers sequenced the CD4+ memory TCRbeta repertoires of a Belgian cohort whose cytomegalovirus serostatus was known. The research as a whole found: Only CD4+CD45RO+ memory cells were sequenced, in contrast to the original study, in which naive and memory CD4+ and CD8+ populations were covered. The results were interpreted as suggesting that the CMV-associated TCR signature is largely present in the CD4+ memory repertoire. On the Belgian cohort, the classifier built on the original framework reached a median bootstrapped AUC of about 0.96, with a 95% CI of 0.76-1.00. For predicting CMV serostatus, the median bootstrapped AUC was about 0.96 using the original framework and almost 0.93 using a US-trained random forest. Among the 160 or so previously reported CMV-associated TCRbeta sequences, some 62 showed up in the CD4+ memory repertoires, with each one found in between one and five individuals.

Genomic DNA was extracted from sorted cells with the Quick-DNA Microprep Kit. Amplification of TCRbeta DNA was done with the immunoSEQ hsTCRbeta kit, following the protocol from the manufacturer. TCRbeta libraries were sequenced on an Illumina MiSeq instrument. In the paper's pipeline: Once out-of-frame sequences had been removed, fewer than 2.5 million distinct TCRbeta sequences were left, which works out to an average of approximately 61,000 per individual. Each individual was scored by the count of 150 to 200 previously reported CMV-associated TCRbeta sequences and the total productive distinct TCRbeta count. A beta-binomial model was reimplemented in Python, and scikit-learn random forests with default parameters were trained on US cohort data. On the Belgian cohort, classifier performance was reported as the median AUC, along with percentile confidence intervals, across 10,000 bootstrap iterations. TCRdb limited this immuneACCESS table to in-frame rearrangements with V and J called. A share of clones is missing; checked studies link under half to unresolved V genes, and the rest is unexplained. The V and J calls and clone size are taken from that table; D and trimming were inferred from the DNA. This sample has tens of thousands of clones in its table, and 78% of those were observed once. Less than 1% of the sample lies in the top ten.

A FACSAria II was used to sort memory CD4+ T cells, defined as single viable CD3+CD4+CD8-CD45RO+ cells. CMV serostatus was determined with a Roche Elecsys assay detecting serum IgG against CMV pp150, pp28, p38 and p52. Following thawing, total CD4+ T cells were enriched through positive selection using CD4 magnetic microbeads. The samples came from a different study that was designed specifically to examine the CD4+ T cell memory repertoire. Following standard operating procedures, peripheral blood mononuclear cells were isolated and cryopreserved, while serum was kept at -80 degrees C. The staining used CD3-PerCP (BW264/56), CD4-APC (RPA-T4), CD45RO-PE (UCHT1) and CD8-Pacific Orange (3B5) antibodies, and Sytox blue was used to exclude non-viable cells. In the case of this clone: No antigen is known for it. Per-base quality was not reported, and no clone a single base away is much larger than it.

From the cysteine up to the phenylalanine, the CDR3 has a length of 12 residues. Only CDR3 DNA is held: 36 bases, read in frame from base 1. After removal of 6 bases from V and 8 bases from J, the junction retains 4 bases not matched to a gene. CDR1 and CDR2, looked up from the germline V gene, are MNHEY and SVGAGI. The chain was built from TRBV6-5 and TRBJ1-1, with 9 bases aligning to TRBD1. The receptor was isolated from an adult in good health and CMV-seronegative. Sequenced input: memory CD4+ T cells from blood. The encoded CDR3 is CASRRGTGEAFF. Here is the DNA: TGTGCCAGCAGACGAGGGACAGGGGAAGCTTTCTTT.